This T cell receptor (beta chain) was found in a study of long-term antiretroviral therapy in people with HIV. Findings of the study overall: HIV repertoires spanned narrower CDR3 length ranges than controls.

Survey-level immunoSEQ v3.0 assays were run. Samples were sequenced targeting about 40,000-55,000 T-cell genomes each. Here immunoSEQ multiplex PCR was the method, and the copy in TCRdb shows in-frame clones only, minus some. The repertoire has 15,000 to 20,000 clones, roughly 80% of them found once; the top ten carry 15%. As to this clone: The antigen remains unidentified.

Germline values: CDR1 ENHRY, CDR2 SYGVKD. J lost 3 bases, V lost 3 bases, and 1 base had no gene match. The CDR3 runs to 14 residues. The sequencing used unsorted PBMCs, collected about 2.6 years before starting antiretroviral therapy. This rearrangement joins TRBV10-3 to TRBJ2-3; 9 bases align to TRBD2. The source of this sequence is a woman between 45 and 65 years old with HIV. The CDR3 bases are TGTGCCATCAGTGACAGCGGGGGGACAGATACGCAGTATTTT. Translation: CAISDSGGTDTQYF.